Detailed here is one T cell receptor beta chain. Template material for amplifying TCR beta CDR3 regions consisted of RNA transcripts. A set of HTBI primers served as the primers for a first-round RT-PCR of the TCR CDR3. One entry per CDR3 protein, called by TCRdb with MiXCR from the multiplex PCR reads. The sample comprises some 580,000 distinct CDR3 sequences, approximately 15% of which are singletons, and roughly 3% rests with the top ten. V lost 6 bases and J 4 bases, leaving 17 bases between the germline ends. The CDR3 contains 15 residues. This record comes from a study of T cells in Graves' hyperthyroidism and ophthalmopathy.

The receptor was derived from a woman aged 40 to 50 with Graves' ophthalmopathy. The V call is TRBV12-3 or TRBV12-4, the J call TRBJ2-3; D tentatively reads TRBD1 or TRBD2 (6 bases each). The sequenced sample consisted of blood. The CDR3 coding sequence is TGTGCCAGCAGCGGAGGGGGACCCCTATCAGATACGCAGTATTTT. Amino acid sequence: CASSGGGPLSDTQYF.